These 3 T cell receptor beta chains came from one sample sequenced in a study of blood T cell repertoires in COVID-19. Sequencing used immunoSEQ multiplex PCR; TCRdb keeps in-frame clones, though not all of them. The repertoire holds about 170,000 clones, with approximately 90% as singletons. The material sequenced was peripheral blood. The source of these receptors is a man aged 45 to 65 who had recovered from COVID-19.

DNA for the CDR3: TGTGCCAGCAGCCCGAGACAGAGCTATGGCTACACCTTC. Its translation is CASSPRQSYGYTF. The rearrangement links TRBV7-9 to TRBJ1-2, with D maybe TRBD1 (5 bases). The CDR3 length is 13 residues. Germline V gene sequence: CDR1 SEHNR, CDR2 FQNEAQ (reference sequence). Trimming stripped 5 bases from V and 4 bases from J, with 11 bases between.

This clone was counted only a few times. In nucleotides, the CDR3 is TGCAGCGTTTCAGACAGTGACTATGGCTACACCTTC. This sequence encodes CSVSDSDYGYTF. The chain has TRBV29-1 and TRBJ1-2, with a weak D call TRBD1 (5 bases). Germline lookup yields CDR1 SQVTM and CDR2 ANQGSEA. The CDR3 has 12 amino acids. V gave up 5 bases and J gave up 3 bases, with 10 bases separating them.

This clone was seen a few times. V and J are TRBV19 and TRBJ1-5, with D tentatively TRBD1 (5 bases). Trimming took 3 bases from V and 4 from J, leaving 16 bases between them. The CDR3 length is 16 residues. CDR1 is LNHDA, CDR2 SQIVND, per germline (reference sequence). This chain's CDR3 is CASSMALTVKNQPQHF. The CDR3 DNA follows: TGTGCCAGTAGTATGGCTCTGACAGTCAAGAATCAGCCCCAGCATTTT.